The 18 T cell receptor beta chains listed next were all sequenced from one sample in a study of shared clonotypes between healthy human individuals. The naive CD8 population came from CD45RO-negative cells selected for CCR7, without terminally differentiated effector memory CD45RA+ cells. Data came from immunoSEQ multiplex PCR; TCRdb stores just in-frame clones and leaves some out. This sample has around 700,000 clones, with 92% found just once. The sample was naive CD8+ T cells sorted from blood. The source of these receptors is a man under 40 in good health.

The rearrangement links TRBV29-1 to TRBJ2-2; a weak D match, TRBD2 (7 bases). This CDR3 region has 15 residues. CDR1 and CDR2 from the germline V gene are SQVTM and ANQGSEA. Trimming took off 4 bases at V and 5 bases at J, with 17 bases between the two ends. The CDR3 DNA reads as TGCAGCGTTGGCACCGGGGGGCGCCGGACCGGGGAGCTGTTTTTT. This sequence encodes CSVGTGGRRTGELFF.

The chain has TRBV29-1 and TRBJ1-1; D is undetermined. The CDR3 consists of 17 residues. CDR1 SQVTM and CDR2 ANQGSEA come from the germline V gene. V was clipped by 7 bases and J by 0 bases, with 24 bases between them. The DNA for the CDR3 is TGCAGCGCAAATCTGGTGCCTTTAGATTTGGTGAACACTGAAGCTTTCTTT. Protein: CSANLVPLDLVNTEAFF.

V and J are TRBV27 and TRBJ2-3; TRBD1 agrees at 7 bases. The CDR3 contains 18 residues. CDR1 and CDR2 (germline): MNHEY, SMNVEV (reference sequence). Unmatched junction bases numbered 16, after V lost 5 bases and J lost 2 bases. Here the CDR3 DNA reads TGTGCCAGCAGTACATCTAATAGATGGCAGGGGGTCACAGATACGCAGTATTTT. Its protein product is CASSTSNRWQGVTDTQYF.

This sequence joins TRBV6-5 and TRBJ2-7; D is possibly TRBD2 (6 bases). The closer fit of TRBJ2-5 to the DNA end suggests the J call may be wrong. The germline V gene has CDR1 MNHEY and CDR2 SVGAGI. There are 13 residues in the CDR3. In DNA form, the CDR3 reads TGTGCCAGCAGCCCCGTGGAGGGTGAGACCCAGTACTTC. Protein: CASSPVEGETQYF.

The chain has TRBV7-6 and TRBJ2-2; a weak D match, TRBD1 (5 bases). Germline CDR1 reads SGHVS; CDR2 reads FNYEAQ. V lost 1 base to trimming and J lost 5 bases, with 17 bases between them. This CDR3 spans 17 amino acids. The CDR3 sequence: CASSLGGAPKRTGELFF. The DNA for the CDR3 is TGTGCCAGCAGCTTAGGGGGCGCCCCGAAGAGGACCGGGGAGCTGTTTTTT.

The V gene is TRBV28, the J gene TRBJ1-3; D unresolved. The CDR3 extends over 10 amino acids. Between the trimmed V and J ends, which lost 5 bases and 7 bases, there was a span of 3 bases. Germline V gene lookup returns CDR1 MDHEN and CDR2 SYDVKM. The CDR3 loop reads CASSTNTIYF. DNA of the CDR3: TGTGCCAGCAGTACTAACACCATATATTTT.

This chain uses TRBV28 with TRBJ2-6; D unresolved. The germline V and J ends were trimmed by 3 bases and 2 bases, with 11 bases remaining between them. CDR3 length: 16 residues. Per the germline V gene, CDR1 is MDHEN and CDR2 is SYDVKM. CDR3 in DNA: TGTGCCAGCAGTTTGGGATGGGATACTGGGGCCAACGTCCTGACTTTC. Its protein product is CASSLGWDTGANVLTF. Filled out from reference TRBV28 and TRBJ2-6, the complete variable domain reads DVKVTQSSRYLVKRTGEKVFLECVQDMDHENMFWYRQDPGLGLRLIYFSYDVKMKEKGDIPEGYSVSREKKERFSLILESASTNQTSMYLCASSLGWDTGANVLTFGAGSRLTVL.

The chain links TRBV19 to TRBJ2-7, with D possibly matching TRBD2 (6 bases). Germline V gene lookup returns CDR1 LNHDA and CDR2 SQIVND (reference sequence). The CDR3 runs to 15 residues. The ends were cut back, 5 bases at V and 2 bases at J, with 16 bases in the middle. The DNA of the CDR3 is TGTGCCAGTAGTTTTTGGCGGGATACAACCTACGAGCAGTACTTC. Protein: CASSFWRDTTYEQYF.

CDR3 protein: CASSLIDRNNEQFF. CDR3 in DNA: TGTGCCAGCAGCCTCATTGACAGGAACAATGAGCAGTTCTTC. The chain links TRBV14 to TRBJ2-1; a possible D gene is TRBD1 (6 bases). This CDR3 has 14 residues. V lost 4 bases to trimming and J lost 5 bases, with 12 bases between them. The germline V gene encodes CDR1 SGHDN and CDR2 FVKESK.

The genes are TRBV29-1 and TRBJ2-7; D may be TRBD2 (7 bases). CDR1 SQVTM and CDR2 ANQGSEA come from the germline V gene. Trimming removed 7 bases at V and 4 bases at J, with 14 bases between. This CDR3 is built from 12 residues. CDR3 bases: TGCAGCGCCCGGGGGGCCTCTTACGAGCAGTACTTC. Its protein is CSARGASYEQYF.

In DNA, the CDR3 is TGTGCCAGCAGCTTGGGTGAGCGATCGGGATACGAGCAGTACTTC. Protein product: CASSLGERSGYEQYF. The gene calls are TRBV7-2 and TRBJ2-7; possibly TRBD2 for D (5 bases). Trimming removed 3 bases from V and 4 bases from J, with 16 bases in between. The CDR3 has 15 residues. The V gene's germline CDR1 is SGHTA and CDR2 FQGNSA.

This rearrangement joins TRBV27 to TRBJ2-7; 10 bases are a match to TRBD2. The CDR3 loop spans 15 amino acids. With V trimmed by 5 bases and J by 7 bases, 11 bases remained unmatched. CDR1 and CDR2 from the germline V gene are MNHEY and SMNVEV (reference sequence). CDR3 loop: CASSMLAGVRWEQYF. The CDR3, as DNA: TGTGCCAGCAGTATGCTAGCGGGAGTTCGTTGGGAGCAGTACTTC.

This chain uses TRBV4-2 with TRBJ2-7, with 7 bases matching TRBD2. The CDR3 is 14 amino acids. V shed 2 bases, J shed 9 bases, and the junction held 10 bases outside the gene matches. CDR1 is LGHNA, CDR2 YNFKEQ, per germline. The CDR3 sequence: CASSQYLGGEAQYF. Here the CDR3 DNA reads TGTGCCAGCAGCCAATACCTGGGGGGGGAGGCGCAGTACTTC.

The chain links TRBV29-1 to TRBJ2-1; 9 bases line up with TRBD1. Germline V lookup: CDR1 SQVTM, CDR2 ANQGSEA. The CDR3 contains 16 residues. The V gene end was trimmed by 3 bases and the J gene end by 7 bases; junction bases not matched to a gene: 13. The CDR3 protein is CSVELLGDRAVNEQFF. The CDR3 bases are TGCAGCGTTGAGCTACTTGGGGACAGGGCAGTTAATGAGCAGTTCTTC.

This sequence joins TRBV30 and TRBJ2-7; TRBD2 is a possible D gene (5 bases). The CDR3 extends over 13 amino acids. Germline V gene sequence: CDR1 GTSNPN, CDR2 SVGIG (reference sequence). Between the trimmed V and J ends, which lost 2 bases and 4 bases, there was a span of 12 bases. In nucleotides, the CDR3 is TGTGCCTGGAGTACCGGGATTGAGTACGAGCAGTACTTC. Amino acid sequence: CAWSTGIEYEQYF.

This rearrangement joins TRBV7-3 to TRBJ2-6; D gene uncertain. Germline-derived CDR1 and CDR2 are SGHTA and FQGTGA. V lost 5 bases, J lost 5 bases, and 22 bases lay in between. This CDR3 is 18 amino acids long. The CDR3 DNA is TGTGCCAGCAGCGACTCACCACGCTTACAAAGTCGGGCCAACGTCCTGACTTTC. This codes for CASSDSPRLQSRANVLTF. Combining the CDR3 with reference TRBV7-3 and TRBJ2-6 gives the whole variable domain GAGVSQTPSNKVTEKGKYVELRCDPISGHTALYWYRQSLGQGPEFLIYFQGTGAADDSGLPNDRFFAVRPEGSVSTLKIQRTERGDSAVYLCASSDSPRLQSRANVLTFGAGSRLTVL.

The rearrangement joins TRBV15 to TRBJ2-1, with D perhaps being TRBD1 or TRBD2 (5 bases each). Germline CDR1 and CDR2: LNHNV and YYDKDF (reference sequence). Between the trimmed V and J ends, which lost 0 bases and 9 bases, there was a span of 12 bases. The length of the CDR3 is 14 residues. The chain's CDR3 is CATSRDGAGTEQFF. The CDR3 DNA follows: TGTGCCACCAGCAGAGACGGGGCAGGGACTGAGCAGTTCTTC.

The chain links TRBV6-5 to TRBJ2-2; D is unresolved. V was clipped by 5 bases and J by 3 bases, with 4 bases between them. The CDR3 is 12 amino acids. Germline assignment: CDR1 MNHEY and CDR2 SVGAGI. The CDR3 sequence: CASSTHTGELFF. The CDR3 DNA reads TGTGCCAGCAGTACCCACACCGGGGAGCTGTTTTTT.